One sample yielded the 4 T cell receptor beta chains listed below, sequenced in a study of blood T cell repertoires in COVID-19. Sequenced by immunoSEQ multiplex PCR; TCRdb stores in-frame clones only, minus some. This sample has 310,000 or so clones; approximately 88% occur once, and the top ten carry around 9%. Sequences were obtained from PBMCs or T cells enriched from blood (not recorded which). All receptors derive from a woman under 30 who had recovered from COVID-19.

This clone was seen just once. V is TRBV2 and J is TRBJ2-7; perhaps TRBD1 as D (5 bases). The CDR3 spans 14 residues. V was pared by 3 bases and J by 2 bases, with 11 bases between. Germline CDR1 is SNHLY and CDR2 is FYNNEI. In DNA, the CDR3 is TGTGCCAGCAGTGAGATTAGACAGACCTACGAGCAGTACTTC. Translating it yields CASSEIRQTYEQYF. Complete variable domain (other parts from reference TRBV2 and TRBJ2-7): EPEVTQTPSHQVTQMGQEVILRCVPISNHLYFYWYRQILGQKVEFLVSFYNNEISEKSEIFDDQFSVERPDGSNFTLKIRSTKLEDSAMYFCASSEIRQTYEQYFGPGTRLTVT.

As regards this clone: One end of the junction does not line up with germline, which may come from a read error. This chain uses TRBV15 with TRBJ2-7; D unresolved. The CDR3 spans 12 residues. The V gene's germline CDR1 is LNHNV and CDR2 YYDKDF (reference sequence). The CDR3 nucleotides are TGTGCCACCAGCAGAGATCTTTCCTTCCCGTTGTTC. Translation: CATSRDLSFPLF.

The V and J genes are TRBV2 and TRBJ1-5, with 8 bases that match TRBD1. The germline CDR1 and CDR2 sequences are SNHLY and FYNNEI. The CDR3 spans 14 residues. V shed 4 bases, J shed 4 bases, and the junction held 3 bases outside the gene matches. The CDR3, as DNA: TGTGCCAGCAGTGGACAGGGGAATAATCAGCCCCAGCATTTT. This gives the protein CASSGQGNNQPQHF.

J is TRBJ1-3 and V is TRBV5-4; tentative D call: TRBD1 (5 bases). V shed 3 bases and J shed 0 bases, with 7 bases lying between them. The V gene's germline CDR1 is SGHNT and CDR2 YYREEE (reference sequence). The CDR3 contains 14 residues. CDR3 residues: CASSSDSSGNTIYF. CDR3 coding DNA: TGTGCCAGCAGCTCCGACAGCTCTGGAAACACCATATATTTT.